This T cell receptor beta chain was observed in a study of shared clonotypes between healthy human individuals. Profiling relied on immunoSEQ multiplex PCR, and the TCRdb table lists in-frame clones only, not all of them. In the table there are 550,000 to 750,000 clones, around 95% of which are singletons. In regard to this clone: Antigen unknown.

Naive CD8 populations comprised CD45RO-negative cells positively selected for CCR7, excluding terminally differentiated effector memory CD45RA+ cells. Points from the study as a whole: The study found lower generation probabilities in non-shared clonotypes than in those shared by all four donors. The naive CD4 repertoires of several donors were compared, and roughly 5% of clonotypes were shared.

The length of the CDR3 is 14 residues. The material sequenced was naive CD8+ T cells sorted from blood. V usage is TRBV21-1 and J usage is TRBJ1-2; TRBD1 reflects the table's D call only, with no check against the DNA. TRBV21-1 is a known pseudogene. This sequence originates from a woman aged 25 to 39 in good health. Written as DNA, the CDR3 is TGTGCCAGCATCCACGGACAGCCGTTCTATGGCTACACCTTC. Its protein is CASIHGQPFYGYTF.